The clone carrying this T cell receptor beta chain occurred a few times. Its antigen is unidentified. Random hexamers were used to reverse transcribe roughly 0.45 to 1 ug of RNA. Multiplex PCR with immunoSEQ amplified the TCR beta CDR3 across 54 Vbeta and 13 Jbeta. MiXCR was run by TCRdb on the immunoSEQ multiplex PCR reads, yielding one entry per CDR3 protein. The repertoire consists of 250,000 to 300,000 distinct CDR3 sequences, with roughly 85% occurring once and the leading ten covering 0.11%. The data belong to a study of CD8 T cells in Susac syndrome. CDR3 size: 15 residues. In germline, CDR1 is LNHDA, CDR2 SQIVND (reference sequence). V was pared by 5 bases and J by 0 bases, with 13 bases between. Study-level results: The authors acknowledged that the study's TCR sequencing and HLA analysis involved relatively few individuals.

Relapsing-remitting disease, either stable or active, was present in the treatment-naive patients who were the multiple sclerosis controls. Negative isolation yielded CD4+ and CD8+ T cells, and FACS enriched TEMRA cells. The sequencing input was CD8+ T cells from PBMCs. The chain combines TRBV19 with TRBJ1-1; D not resolved. The TCR originated in a human donor with multiple sclerosis. Here the CDR3 DNA reads TGTGCCAGTAGTGTTTCGAATGGGCTGAACACTGAAGCTTTCTTT. Translated, it gives CASSVSNGLNTEAFF.